This TCR beta chain came from a study of blood T cell repertoires in COVID-19. The assay was immunoSEQ multiplex PCR, and TCRdb's table has in-frame clones only and misses some. The repertoire consists of 200,000 to 250,000 clones, with approximately 83% occurring once and the leading ten covering roughly 3.5%. Trimming removed 6 bases from V and 3 bases from J, with 9 bases in between. CDR1 is WSHSY and CDR2 is SAAADI in the germline V gene. The CDR3 contains 13 residues. This clone was counted between two and nine times. The chain uses TRBV10-2 and TRBJ1-5; unclear D gene. The TCR originated in a woman between 55 and 75 years old who had recovered from COVID-19. Sequencing was done on a sample of PBMCs or T cells enriched from blood (not recorded which). The CDR3 protein is CASRGRDNQPQHF. DNA for the CDR3: TGCGCCAGCAGAGGGAGGGACAATCAGCCCCAGCATTTT.